This T cell receptor beta chain appears in the sequencing data of a study of cytomegalovirus exposure and HLA in healthy donors. Findings of the study overall: A prior analysis recorded that most TCR beta V segments were productive about 87% or about 30% of the time.

Germline loops: CDR1 SQVTM, CDR2 ANQGSEA. The ends were cut back, 6 bases at V and 1 base at J, with 8 bases in the middle. The CDR3 runs 12 residues. As concerns this clone: The antigen is undetermined.

Use of 60 Vbeta and 13 Jbeta primers characterized the PCR. Assay used: immunoSEQ multiplex PCR; TCRdb lists only in-frame clones, some missing. The sample includes 150,000 to 200,000 clones, about four fifths of them seen just once. This chain connects TRBV29-1 to TRBJ2-3; D perhaps matches TRBD1 (6 bases). The origin of this receptor is a boy between 5 and 17 years old in good health and CMV-seronegative. Sequenced sample: PBMCs. For the CDR3, the DNA is TGCAGCGTACGGACAGGCACAGATACGCAGTATTTT. The encoded protein is CSVRTGTDTQYF.